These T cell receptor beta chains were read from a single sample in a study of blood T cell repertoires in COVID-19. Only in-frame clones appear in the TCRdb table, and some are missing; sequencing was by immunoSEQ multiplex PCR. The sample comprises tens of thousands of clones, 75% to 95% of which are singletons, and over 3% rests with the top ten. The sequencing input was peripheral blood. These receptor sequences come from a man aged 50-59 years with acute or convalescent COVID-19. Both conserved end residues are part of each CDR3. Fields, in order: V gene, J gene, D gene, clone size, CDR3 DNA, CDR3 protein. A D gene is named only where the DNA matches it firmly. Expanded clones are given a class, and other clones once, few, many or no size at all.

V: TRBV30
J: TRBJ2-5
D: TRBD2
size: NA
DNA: TGTGCCTCGCCGGGACTAGCGGGGCAAGAGACCCAGTACTTC
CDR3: CASPGLAGQETQYF

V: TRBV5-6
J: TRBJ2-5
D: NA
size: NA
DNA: TGTGCCAGCAGCTTCCGGACAGCACGCCAAGAGACCCAGTACTTC
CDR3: CASSFRTARQETQYF

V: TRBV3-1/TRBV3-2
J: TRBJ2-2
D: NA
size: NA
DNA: TGTGCCAGCAGCCAAGACGGGTCTCCCGGGGAGCTGTTTTTT
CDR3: CASSQDGSPGELFF

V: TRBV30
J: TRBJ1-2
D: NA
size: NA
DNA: TGTGCCTGGAGTCAACAGGGTGGCTACACCTTC
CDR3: CAWSQQGGYTF

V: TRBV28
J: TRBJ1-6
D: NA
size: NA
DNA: TGTGCCAGCAGTTTCGGACAGTATAATTCACCCCTCCACTTT
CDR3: CASSFGQYNSPLHF

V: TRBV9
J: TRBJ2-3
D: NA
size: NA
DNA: TGTGCCAGCGGACACACAGATACGCAGTATTTT
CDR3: CASGHTDTQYF

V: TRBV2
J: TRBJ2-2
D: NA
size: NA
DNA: TGTGCCAGCAGTCAATACGGGACTGGGAACACCGGGGAGCTGTTTTTT
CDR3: CASSQYGTGNTGELFF

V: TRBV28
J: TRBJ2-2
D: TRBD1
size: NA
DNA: TGTGCCAGCAGTCCGTTTTATGGACAGGGAGACACCGGGGAGCTGTTTTTT
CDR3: CASSPFYGQGDTGELFF

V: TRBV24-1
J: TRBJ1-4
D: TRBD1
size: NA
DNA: TGTGCCACCAGTGACAGGGGGCCATATGAAAAACTGTTTTTT
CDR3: CATSDRGPYEKLFF

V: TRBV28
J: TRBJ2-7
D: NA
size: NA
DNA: TGTGCCAGCAGTGAGGGCTTTGGGCCCTACGAGCAGTACTTC
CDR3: CASSEGFGPYEQYF

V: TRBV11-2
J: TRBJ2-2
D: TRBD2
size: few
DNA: TGTGCCAGCAGCCGTGGACTAGCGGGTACTCCGAACACCGGGGAGCTGTTTTTT
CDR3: CASSRGLAGTPNTGELFF

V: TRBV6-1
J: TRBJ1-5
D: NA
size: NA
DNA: TGTGCCAGCAGTGAAATGGCAGGGGCTTCGAGTCAGCCCCAGCATTTT
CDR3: CASSEMAGASSQPQHF

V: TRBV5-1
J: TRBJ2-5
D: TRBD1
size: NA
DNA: TGCGCCAGCAGCTTGGTAGGACAGGGCCAAGAGACCCAGTACTTC
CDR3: CASSLVGQGQETQYF

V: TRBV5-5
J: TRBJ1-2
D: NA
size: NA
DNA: TGTGCCAGCAGCCTACATGGCTACACCTTC
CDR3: CASSLHGYTF

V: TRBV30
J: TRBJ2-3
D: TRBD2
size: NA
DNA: TGTGCCTGGACATTGGGGGGAGGGAGCACAGATACGCAGTATTTT
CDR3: CAWTLGGGSTDTQYF

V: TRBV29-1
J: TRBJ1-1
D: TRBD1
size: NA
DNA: TGCAGCGCAAAACCACGACGGACAGGGGGCTTTCTAATGAACACTGAAGCTTTCTTT
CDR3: CSAKPRRTGGFLMNTEAFF

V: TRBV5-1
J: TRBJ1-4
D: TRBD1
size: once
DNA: TGCGCCAGCAGCTACGTCGCGGGACAGGAAAAACTGTTTTTT
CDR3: CASSYVAGQEKLFF

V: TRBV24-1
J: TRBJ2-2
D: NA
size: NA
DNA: TGTGCCACCAGTGACCAGGGCCCGGCGAACACCGGGGAGCTGTTTTTT
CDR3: CATSDQGPANTGELFF

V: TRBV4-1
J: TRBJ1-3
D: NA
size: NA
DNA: TGCGCCAGCAGCCAAGCAGGCAGGGGAAACACCATATATTTT
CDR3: CASSQAGRGNTIYF

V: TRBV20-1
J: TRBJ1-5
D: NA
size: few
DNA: TGCAGTGCTAGACAGAATCAGCCCCAGCATTTT
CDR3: CSARQNQPQHF

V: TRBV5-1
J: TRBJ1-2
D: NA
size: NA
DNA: TGCGCCAGCAGCTCTGACAGGCGCTCAGGGGGCTACACCTTC
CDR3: CASSSDRRSGGYTF

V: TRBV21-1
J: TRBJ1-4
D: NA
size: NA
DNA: TGTGCCAGCAGCAACTCTCAAGGGGATGGAAAACTGTTTTTT
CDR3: CASSNSQGDGKLFF

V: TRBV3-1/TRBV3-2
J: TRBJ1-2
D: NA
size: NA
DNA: TGTGCCAGCAGCCAAGACTTGGGAGAGTATGGCTACACCTTC
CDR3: CASSQDLGEYGYTF

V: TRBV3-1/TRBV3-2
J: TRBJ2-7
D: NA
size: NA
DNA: TGTGCCAGCAGCTGGGCGAGCGGCCCCTACGAGCAGTACTTC
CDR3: CASSWASGPYEQYF

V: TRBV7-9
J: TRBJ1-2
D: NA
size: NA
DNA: TGTGCCAGCAGCCCACTTTCTCTCAGGGGTGAGGGTAGCTACACCTTC
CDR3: CASSPLSLRGEGSYTF

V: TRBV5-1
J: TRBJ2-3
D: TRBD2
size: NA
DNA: TGCGCCAGCAGCCCGGGACTAGCGGGGAGCACAGATACGCAGTATTTT
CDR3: CASSPGLAGSTDTQYF

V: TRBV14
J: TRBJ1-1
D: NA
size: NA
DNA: TGTGCCAGCAGCCAAAGCCTGAACACTGAAGCTTTCTTT
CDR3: CASSQSLNTEAFF

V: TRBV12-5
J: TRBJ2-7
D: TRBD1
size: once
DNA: TGTGCTAGTGGTCCGGGACAGGGGGCTTACGAGCAGTACTTC
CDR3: CASGPGQGAYEQYF

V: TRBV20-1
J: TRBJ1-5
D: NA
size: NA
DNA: TGCAGTGCTAGTAGCGGGACCAATCAGCCCCAGCATTTT
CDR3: CSASSGTNQPQHF

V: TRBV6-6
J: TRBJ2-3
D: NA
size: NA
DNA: TGTGCCAGCAGTTACTTCGGGGTCAGCACAGATACGCAGTATTTT
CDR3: CASSYFGVSTDTQYF

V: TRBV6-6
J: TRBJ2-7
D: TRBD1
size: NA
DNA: TGTGCCAGCAACCCGGGACAGGGAACCTACGAGCAGTACTTC
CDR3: CASNPGQGTYEQYF

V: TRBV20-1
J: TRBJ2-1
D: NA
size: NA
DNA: TGCAGTGCTAGTAGGGGTTACAATGAGCAGTTCTTC
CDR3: CSASRGYNEQFF

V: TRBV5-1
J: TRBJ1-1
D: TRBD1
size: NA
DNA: TGCGCCAGCAGCCCGTGGACAGGGGTGGTACGACCGTCTGAAGCTTTCTTT
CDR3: CASSPWTGVVRPSEAFF

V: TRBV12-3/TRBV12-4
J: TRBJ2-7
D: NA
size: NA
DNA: TGTGCCAGCACCCCTTTCTACGAGCAGTACTTC
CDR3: CASTPFYEQYF

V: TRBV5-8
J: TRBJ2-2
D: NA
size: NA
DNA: TGTGCCAGCAGCTTGAAACAGACGCGAGACACCGGGGAGCTGTTTTTT
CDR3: CASSLKQTRDTGELFF

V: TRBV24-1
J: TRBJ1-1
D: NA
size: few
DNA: TGTGCCACCATGGGGCTGGGTACTGAAGCTTTCTTT
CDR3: CATMGLGTEAFF

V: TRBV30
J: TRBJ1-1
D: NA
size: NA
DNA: TGTGCCTGGAGTCGGGAGGGGTTCACTGAAGCTTTCTTT
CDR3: CAWSREGFTEAFF

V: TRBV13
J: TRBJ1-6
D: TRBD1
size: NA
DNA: TGTGCCAGCAGCCAGGACAGGGATTCACCCCTCCACTTT
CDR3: CASSQDRDSPLHF

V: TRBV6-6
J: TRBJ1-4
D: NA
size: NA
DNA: TGTGCCAGCAGACGGGCGGGGGCGGCTAATGAAAAACTGTTTTTT
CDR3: CASRRAGAANEKLFF

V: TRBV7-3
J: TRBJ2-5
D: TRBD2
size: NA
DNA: TGTGCCAGCAGCCTCGGGACTAGCGGGGCCTCGGGGGAGACCCAGTACTTC
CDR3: CASSLGTSGASGETQYF

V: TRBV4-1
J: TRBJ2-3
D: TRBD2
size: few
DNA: TGCGCCAGCAGCCCTTTGGGACTAGCGGGGGGGACCTCCACAGATACGCAGTATTTT
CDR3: CASSPLGLAGGTSTDTQYF

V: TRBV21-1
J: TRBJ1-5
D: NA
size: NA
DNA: TGTGCCAGCAGCAAAAGCCAGGGCAGCAATCAGCCCCAGCATTTT
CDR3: CASSKSQGSNQPQHF

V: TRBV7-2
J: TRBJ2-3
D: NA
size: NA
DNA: TGTGCCAGCACCTTCGAGGGGGGGCGCACAGATACGCAGTATTTT
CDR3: CASTFEGGRTDTQYF

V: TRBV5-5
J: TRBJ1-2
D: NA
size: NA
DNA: TGTGCCAGCAGCACCCGACAGGACCACTATGGCTACACCTTC
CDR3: CASSTRQDHYGYTF

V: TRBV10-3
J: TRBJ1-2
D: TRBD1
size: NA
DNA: TGTGCCATCAGTGAGAAGGGGGACAGTTATGGCTACACCTTC
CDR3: CAISEKGDSYGYTF

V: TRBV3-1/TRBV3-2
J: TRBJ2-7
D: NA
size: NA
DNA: TGTGCCAGCAGGGCAGGGACCTACGAGCAGTACTTC
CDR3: CASRAGTYEQYF

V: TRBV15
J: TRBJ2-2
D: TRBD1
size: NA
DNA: TGTGCCACCAGCCTGGGACAGGGGGCAAGCGGCACCGGGGAGCTGTTTTTT
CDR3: CATSLGQGASGTGELFF

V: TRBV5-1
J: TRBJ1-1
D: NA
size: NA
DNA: TGCGCCAGCAGCGGAGGAGGGGTGAACACTGAAGCTTTCTTT
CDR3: CASSGGGVNTEAFF

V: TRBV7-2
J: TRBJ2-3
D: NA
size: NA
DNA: TGTGCCAGCAGCCCGGCTAGGGAGGCCACAGATACGCAGTATTTT
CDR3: CASSPAREATDTQYF

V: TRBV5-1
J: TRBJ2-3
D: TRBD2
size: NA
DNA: TGCGCCAGCAGCTTGTTAACTAGCGGGGGCACAGATACGCAGTATTTT
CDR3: CASSLLTSGGTDTQYF